This T cell receptor (beta chain) was sequenced during a study of CD8+CD57+ T cells in acquired aplastic anemia. Genomic DNA was employed as the template in profiling TCR beta VDJ and CDR3. MiXCR, applied by TCRdb to the reads, yields one record per CDR3 protein. The sample yields 400,000 to 500,000 distinct CDR3 sequences, roughly 64% seen once. Germline CDR1 reads SGHTA; CDR2 reads FQGNSA. The CDR3 loop spans 15 amino acids. V shed 5 bases and J shed 2 bases, with 14 bases lying between them. This receptor was taken from a human donor in good health, serving as a control. The chain carries TRBV7-2 and TRBJ2-3; possible D gene TRBD2, 5 bases. The specimen was sorted CD4+, CD8+, or CD8+CD57+ T cells (not recorded which) from PBMCs. CDR3 in DNA: TGTGCCAGCAGCCTCCTAGGGAGACACACAGATACGCAGTATTTT. Encoded protein: CASSLLGRHTDTQYF.